This T cell receptor beta chain is drawn from a study of type 1 and type 2 diabetes patients (TCRdb year 2016). Looking at the study overall: About nine type 1 diabetes patients, four type 2 diabetes patients and 6 or 7 nondiabetic controls, all recruited in China, made up the cohort. Across the study, CD4+ and CD8+ T cells were positively selected from PBMCs using CD4 or CD8 MicroBeads on MACS columns. Altogether, approximately 19 million paired-end reads were produced across the whole study. TCRbeta repertoires were profiled by high-throughput sequencing in the study to compare type 1 diabetes, type 2 diabetes and nondiabetic individuals. Type 2 diabetes patients were used as a disease comparison group for the type 1 diabetes patients. Comparing approximately 19-cycle and roughly 27-cycle amplification showed similar V gene usage, suggesting similar primer efficiencies and random PCR bias. TCRbeta libraries were sequenced paired-end on Illumina HiSeq 2000 or MiSeq instruments.

TCRdb lists the instrument as Illumina MiSeq. For TCRbeta CDR3 amplification, the template was genomic DNA taken from the sorted T cell subsets. The TCRbeta CDR3 region was amplified by multiplex PCR using 30 forward and 13 reverse primers. After the PCR products were purified with AMPure XP beads, a second PCR of 20 to 30 cycles was run to add indices and adaptors. Before sequencing, the libraries were purified from gel with the QIAquick Gel Extraction Kit. In the source study's methods: FLASH was used to merge the paired-end reads, and IgBLAST was used to align the reads to IMGT V, D and J germline references. Reads with below 70% alignment identity to germline references were discarded, leaving 11,114,426 reads study-wide. CDR3 boundaries, reading frame and productivity were assigned according to IMGT definitions. Clones at or above 1% of reads were defined as highly-expanded clones, and diversity was measured by normalized Shannon entropy. Group differences in Shannon entropy were tested with unpaired two-tailed t-tests. Through fastp at Q25 and MiXCR, TCRdb rebuilt clones from the public reads, retaining in-frame beta chains. All rows with the same CDR3 protein become a single entry with the most common DNA and genes. TCRdb, rather than the study authors, made the V and J calls. This sample lists about 250,000 distinct CDR3 sequences; more than 40% were detected once. The ten largest clones add up to roughly 15% of the sample.

In the case of this clonotype: The antigen it binds to is not known. No quality values exist for individual bases; no much larger clone is one base distant.

Beyond this particular receptor, the publication reports: Because only a limited number of T2D and control samples were sequenced, some T1D-only HECs might also appear in more T2D or control samples. In both CD4+ and CD8+ T cells, type 2 diabetes repertoires were highly diverse, with diversity significantly greater than that of type 1 diabetes repertoires. Type 2 diabetes patients had few highly-expanded CD4+ clones, median one, accounting for a median approximately 3.9% of reads. Type 2 diabetes and control samples had highly correlated V and J gene usage patterns, with the correlation between samples averaging around 0.97. The study groups were not matched for age and gender, which could possibly have biased interpretation.

The CDR1 and CDR2 encoded by the germline V gene (reference sequence) are LNHDA and SQIVND. Measured from the cysteine to the phenylalanine, the CDR3 is 15 residues long. Only the CDR3 DNA stays, 45 bases, in frame from base 1. V trim: 5 bases; J trim: 6 bases; unmatched bases: 7. Every diabetic patient fulfilled standard classification criteria for type 1 or type 2 diabetes, and glucose and C-peptide were evaluated using WHO-recommended methods. Donors were excluded if they had other autoimmune diseases or infections within the previous four weeks. About 10 milliliters of peripheral blood were drawn from each participant. LymphoPrep density separation was used to isolate PBMCs.

Sequenced: peripheral blood mononuclear cells (PBMCs). The sequence links TRBV19 to TRBJ2-3, with 11 middle bases fitting TRBD2. The source is a young man with type 2 diabetes. The CDR3 protein is CASSPGLAGGDTQYF. The DNA sequence is as follows: TGTGCCAGTAGTCCAGGACTAGCGGGCGGCGATACGCAGTATTTT.